A single sample is the source of the 6 T cell receptor beta chains below, sequenced in a study of T-cell reconstitution after alpha-beta-depleted transplantation in children. Using unique molecular identifiers, the investigators prepared the TCRbeta library. MiXCR was run by TCRdb on the PCR reads, yielding one entry per CDR3 protein. The sample shows about 500,000 distinct CDR3 sequences, around a third of them seen only once. The material sequenced was PBMCs from the stem cell graft donor, taken from the stem cell graft. These receptors originate from a human donor who donated a stem cell graft to a child with aplastic anemia.

The chain combines TRBV7-2 with TRBJ2-7, with TRBD2 matching over 7 bases. Germline V gene lookup returns CDR1 SGHTA and CDR2 FQGNSA. The CDR3 length is 15 residues. V trimming: 2 bases; J trimming: 2 bases; junction bases outside the gene matches: 6. CDR3 nucleotide sequence: TGTGCCAGCAGCTTAAGCGCTAGCGGCACCTACGAGCAGTACTTC. Its translation is CASSLSASGTYEQYF.

Turning to this clonotype: The junction differs from germline at one of its ends, possibly a read error. The genes are TRBV7-2 and TRBJ2-3, with 9 bases that match TRBD2. The CDR3 is made up of 17 amino acids. The germline CDR1 and CDR2 sequences are SGHTA and FQGNSA. The CDR3 DNA sequence: TGTGCCAGCAGCTTAGTAGCGGGGGTAGAGGGCCCAGATATGCAGTATTTT. This translates into CASSLVAGVEGPDMQYF.

This clonotype was found a few times. This rearrangement joins TRBV12-3 or TRBV12-4 to TRBJ2-1, with D hard to call. Trimming shortened V by 3 bases and J by 4 bases, and 7 bases separated the two germline ends. The CDR3 sequence is 13 residues long. CDR3 sequence: CASSFLEYNEQFF. CDR3 DNA: TGTGCCAGCAGTTTCTTAGAGTACAATGAGCAGTTCTTC.

The CDR3 region has the DNA TGTGCCAGCGCGCGAAACCAGGGCTACGAGCAGTACTTC. Its translation: CASARNQGYEQYF. The V gene is TRBV28, the J gene TRBJ2-7, with TRBD1 as a possible D gene (5 bases). CDR3 size: 13 residues. Germline CDR1 and CDR2: MDHEN and SYDVKM. V gave up 8 bases and J gave up 3 bases, with 14 bases separating them. Combining the CDR3 with reference TRBV28 and TRBJ2-7 gives the whole variable domain DVKVTQSSRYLVKRTGEKVFLECVQDMDHENMFWYRQDPGLGLRLIYFSYDVKMKEKGDIPEGYSVSREKKERFSLILESASTNQTSMYLCASARNQGYEQYFGPGTRLTVT.

This clonotype was counted once. The CDR3 reads CASSLLGGEGTGELFF. DNA for the CDR3: TGCGCCAGCAGCTTGCTGGGGGGAGAAGGTACCGGGGAGCTGTTTTTT. The chain has TRBV5-1 and TRBJ2-2, with D maybe TRBD2 (6 bases). Germline V gene sequence: CDR1 SGHRS, CDR2 YFSETQ. CDR3 length equals 16 residues. V was pared by 1 base and J by 5 bases, with 15 bases between.

In its sample, this clonotype was seen a few times. CDR3 nucleotide sequence: TGTGCCAGCAGTTTAGACGCCGGGAGGCCAGATACGCAGTATTTT. It is translated as CASSLDAGRPDTQYF. The chain uses TRBV27 and TRBJ2-3; 7 bases fit TRBD2. CDR1 is MNHEY and CDR2 is SMNVEV in the germline V gene (reference sequence). The CDR3 is made up of 15 amino acids. V trimming: 2 bases; J trimming: 4 bases; junction bases outside the gene matches: 6.